What follows describes a single TCR beta chain. Germline assignment: CDR1 LGHNA and CDR2 YSLEER. CDR3 size: 14 residues. With 5 bases removed from V and 4 bases from J, the gap between germline ends came to 12 bases. The data were obtained in a study of shared clonotypes between healthy human individuals. Here immunoSEQ multiplex PCR was the method, and the copy in TCRdb shows in-frame clones only, minus some. The repertoire holds 2 million to 3 million clones, with 80% to 95% as singletons. Sequenced sample: naive CD4+ T cells from PBMCs. Sample subset: CD45RA+ positively selected. The chain is built from TRBV4-3 and TRBJ2-1, with D hard to call. This receptor was obtained from a young man in good health. Some clones in this sample may be carry-over from other donors' samples. Here the CDR3 reads CASSAKDTYNEQFF. The CDR3 coding sequence is TGCGCCAGCAGCGCTAAAGACACTTACAATGAGCAGTTCTTC.